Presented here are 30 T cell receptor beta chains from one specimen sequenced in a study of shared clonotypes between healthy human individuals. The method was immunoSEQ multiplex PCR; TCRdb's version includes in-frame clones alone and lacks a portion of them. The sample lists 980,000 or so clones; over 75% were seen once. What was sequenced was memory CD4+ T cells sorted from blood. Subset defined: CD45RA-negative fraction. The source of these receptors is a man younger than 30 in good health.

CDR3 bases: TGCGCCAGCAGTGGGGCGGGGACAGCAAGTTATGGCTACACCTTC. Translated, it gives CASSGAGTASYGYTF. The gene calls are TRBV10-2 and TRBJ1-2; TRBD1 aligns across 7 bases. CDR1 WSHSY and CDR2 SAAADI come from the germline V gene. There are 15 residues in the CDR3. The J segment lost 5 bases and the V segment lost 4 bases, leaving 10 bases of the junction unmatched.

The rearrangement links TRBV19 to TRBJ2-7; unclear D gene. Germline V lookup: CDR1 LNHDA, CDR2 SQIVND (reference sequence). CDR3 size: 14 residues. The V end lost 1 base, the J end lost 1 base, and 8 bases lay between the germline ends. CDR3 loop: CASSIAAGSYEQYF. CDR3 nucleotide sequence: TGTGCCAGTAGTATAGCGGCCGGGTCCTACGAGCAGTACTTC.

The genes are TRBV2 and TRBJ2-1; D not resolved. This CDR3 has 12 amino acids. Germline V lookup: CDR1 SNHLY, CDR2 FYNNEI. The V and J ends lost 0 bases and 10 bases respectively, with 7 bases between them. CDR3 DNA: TGTGCCAGCAGTGAAGCCGCTCCCGAGCAGTTCTTC. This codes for CASSEAAPEQFF.

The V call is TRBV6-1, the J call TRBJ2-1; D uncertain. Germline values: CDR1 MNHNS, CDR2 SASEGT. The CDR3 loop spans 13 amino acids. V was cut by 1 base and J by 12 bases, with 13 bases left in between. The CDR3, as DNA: TGTGCCAGCAGTGAAGGGGCACCCCCCGGGCAGTTCTTC. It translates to CASSEGAPPGQFF.

The CDR3 protein is CAWGDREGSPLHF. The CDR3, as DNA: TGTGCCTGGGGAGACAGGGAGGGTTCACCCCTCCACTTT. This chain connects TRBV30 to TRBJ1-6; TRBD1 aligns across 7 bases. After removal of 5 bases from V and 9 bases from J, the junction contained 7 bases not matched to a gene. Germline assignment: CDR1 GTSNPN and CDR2 SVGIG (reference sequence). This CDR3 comprises 13 residues.

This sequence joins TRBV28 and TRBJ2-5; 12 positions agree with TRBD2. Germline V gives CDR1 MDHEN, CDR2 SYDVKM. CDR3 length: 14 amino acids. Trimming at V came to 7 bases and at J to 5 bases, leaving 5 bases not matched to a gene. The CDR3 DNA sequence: TGTGCCAGCATTGCTAGCGGGGGGGTGGAGACCCAGTACTTC. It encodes CASIASGGVETQYF.

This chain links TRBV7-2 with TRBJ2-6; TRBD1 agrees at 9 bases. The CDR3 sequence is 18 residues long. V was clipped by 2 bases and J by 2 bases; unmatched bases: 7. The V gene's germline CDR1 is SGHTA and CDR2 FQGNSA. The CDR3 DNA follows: TGTGCCAGCAGCTTATCGGGACAGGGATGGGCTGGGGCCAACGTCCTGACTTTC. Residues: CASSLSGQGWAGANVLTF.

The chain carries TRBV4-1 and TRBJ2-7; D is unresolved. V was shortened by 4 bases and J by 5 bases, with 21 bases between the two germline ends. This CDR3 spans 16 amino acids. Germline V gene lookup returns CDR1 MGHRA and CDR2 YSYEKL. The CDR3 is CASSLGSQSHRNEQYF. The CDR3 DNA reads TGCGCCAGCAGCCTCGGGTCCCAATCTCATCGGAACGAGCAGTACTTC.

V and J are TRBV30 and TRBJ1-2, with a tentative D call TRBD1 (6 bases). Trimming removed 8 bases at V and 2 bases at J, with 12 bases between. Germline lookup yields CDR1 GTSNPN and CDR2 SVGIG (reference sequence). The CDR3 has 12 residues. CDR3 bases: TGTGCCGGGGGCAGGGCGAACTATGGCTACACCTTC. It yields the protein CAGGRANYGYTF.

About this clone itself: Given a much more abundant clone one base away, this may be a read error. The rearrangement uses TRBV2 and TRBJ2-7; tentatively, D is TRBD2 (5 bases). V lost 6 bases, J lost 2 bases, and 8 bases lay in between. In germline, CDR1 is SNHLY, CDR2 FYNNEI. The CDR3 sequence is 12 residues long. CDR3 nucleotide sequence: TGTGCCAGCAGCTCCGGGGCCTACGAGCAGTACTTC. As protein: CASSSGAYEQYF.

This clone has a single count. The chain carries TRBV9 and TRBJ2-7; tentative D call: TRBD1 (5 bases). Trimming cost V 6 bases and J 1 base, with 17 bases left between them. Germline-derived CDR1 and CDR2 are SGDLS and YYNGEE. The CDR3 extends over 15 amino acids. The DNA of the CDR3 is TGTGCCAGCACCCCTTTCTCCGACAGTTCCTACGAGCAGTACTTC. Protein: CASTPFSDSSYEQYF.

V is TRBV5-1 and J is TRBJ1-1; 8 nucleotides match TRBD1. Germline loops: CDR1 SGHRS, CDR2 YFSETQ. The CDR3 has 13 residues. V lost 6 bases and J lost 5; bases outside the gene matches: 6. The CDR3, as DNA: TGCGCCAGCAACGACAGGGGTGGGACTGAAGCTTTCTTT. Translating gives CASNDRGGTEAFF.

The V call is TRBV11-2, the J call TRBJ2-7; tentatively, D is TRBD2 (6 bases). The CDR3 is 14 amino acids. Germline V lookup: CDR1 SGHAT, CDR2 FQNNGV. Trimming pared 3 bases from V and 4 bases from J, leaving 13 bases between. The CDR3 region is CASSLGRGPYEQYF. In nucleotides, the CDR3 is TGTGCCAGCAGCTTGGGGCGGGGTCCGTACGAGCAGTACTTC.

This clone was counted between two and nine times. CDR3 sequence (DNA): TGTGCCAGCAGCTTAGGGACAGGGCAGCCCCAGCATTTT. Protein product: CASSLGTGQPQHF. The chain employs TRBV7-2 and TRBJ1-5; TRBD1 matches 8 bases. The CDR3 consists of 13 residues. V gave up 1 base and J gave up 7 bases; unmatched junction bases: 0. Germline CDR1 reads SGHTA; CDR2 reads FQGNSA.

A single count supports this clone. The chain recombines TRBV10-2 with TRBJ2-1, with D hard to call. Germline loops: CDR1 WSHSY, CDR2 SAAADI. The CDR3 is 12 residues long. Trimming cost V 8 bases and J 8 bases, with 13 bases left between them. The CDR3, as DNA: TGCGCCAGCGGGCGACACGCGGATGAGCAGTTCTTC. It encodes CASGRHADEQFF.

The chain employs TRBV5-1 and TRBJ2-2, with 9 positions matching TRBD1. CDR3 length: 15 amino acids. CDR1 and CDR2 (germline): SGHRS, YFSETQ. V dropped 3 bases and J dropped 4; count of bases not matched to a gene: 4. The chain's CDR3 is CASSWDRAGTGELFF. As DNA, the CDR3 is TGCGCCAGCAGCTGGGACAGGGCGGGCACCGGGGAGCTGTTTTTT.

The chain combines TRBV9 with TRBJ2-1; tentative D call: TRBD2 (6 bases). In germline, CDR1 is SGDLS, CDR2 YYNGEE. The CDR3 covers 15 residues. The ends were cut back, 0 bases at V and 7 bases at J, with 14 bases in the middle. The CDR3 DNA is TGTGCCAGCAGCGTAGATCAATGGAGGGGTAATGAGCAGTTCTTC. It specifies CASSVDQWRGNEQFF.

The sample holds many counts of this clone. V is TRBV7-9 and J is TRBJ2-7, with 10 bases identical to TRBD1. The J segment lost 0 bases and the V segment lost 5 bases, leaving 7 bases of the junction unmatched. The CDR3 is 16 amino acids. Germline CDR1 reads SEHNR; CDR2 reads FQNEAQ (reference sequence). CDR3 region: CASSPWGQGSSYEQYF. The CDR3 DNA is TGTGCCAGCAGCCCCTGGGGACAGGGGAGCTCCTACGAGCAGTACTTC.

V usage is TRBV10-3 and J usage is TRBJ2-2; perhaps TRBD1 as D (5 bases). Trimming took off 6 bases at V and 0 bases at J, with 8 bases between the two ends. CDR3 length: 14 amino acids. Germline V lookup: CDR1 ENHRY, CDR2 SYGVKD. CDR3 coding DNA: TGTGCCATCAGAGGCAGGGCGAACACCGGGGAGCTGTTTTTT. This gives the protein CAIRGRANTGELFF.

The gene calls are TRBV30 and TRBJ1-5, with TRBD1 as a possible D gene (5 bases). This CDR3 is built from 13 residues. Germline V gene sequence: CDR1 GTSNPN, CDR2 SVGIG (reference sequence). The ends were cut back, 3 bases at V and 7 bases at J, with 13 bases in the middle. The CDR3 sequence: CAWSPQGTQPQHF. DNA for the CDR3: TGTGCCTGGAGCCCCCAGGGTACCCAGCCCCAGCATTTT.

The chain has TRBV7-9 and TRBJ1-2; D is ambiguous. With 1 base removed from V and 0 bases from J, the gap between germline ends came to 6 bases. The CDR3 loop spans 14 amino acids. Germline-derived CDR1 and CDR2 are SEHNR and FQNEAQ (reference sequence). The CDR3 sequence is CASSLGAANYGYTF. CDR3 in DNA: TGTGCCAGCAGCTTAGGGGCAGCTAACTATGGCTACACCTTC.

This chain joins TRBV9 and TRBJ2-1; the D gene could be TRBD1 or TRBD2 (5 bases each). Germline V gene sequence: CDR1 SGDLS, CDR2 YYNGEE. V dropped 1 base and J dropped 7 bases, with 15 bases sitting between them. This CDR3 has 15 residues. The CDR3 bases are TGTGCCAGCAGCGTAAGGGACCTCCCGGGGAATGAGCAGTTCTTC. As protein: CASSVRDLPGNEQFF.

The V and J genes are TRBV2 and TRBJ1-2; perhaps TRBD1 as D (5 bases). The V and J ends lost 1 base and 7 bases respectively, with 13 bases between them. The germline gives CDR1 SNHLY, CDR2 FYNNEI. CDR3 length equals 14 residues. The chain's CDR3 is CASSEEGTGGGYTF. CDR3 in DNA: TGTGCCAGCAGTGAAGAGGGAACAGGAGGTGGCTACACCTTC. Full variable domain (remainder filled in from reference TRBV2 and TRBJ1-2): EPEVTQTPSHQVTQMGQEVILRCVPISNHLYFYWYRQILGQKVEFLVSFYNNEISEKSEIFDDQFSVERPDGSNFTLKIRSTKLEDSAMYFCASSEEGTGGGYTFGSGTRLTVV.

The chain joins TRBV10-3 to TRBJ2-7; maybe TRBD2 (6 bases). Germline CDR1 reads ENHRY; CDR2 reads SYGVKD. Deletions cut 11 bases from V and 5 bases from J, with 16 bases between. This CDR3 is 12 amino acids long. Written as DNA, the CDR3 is TGTGCCGTCTGGGACTTTCCCGACGAGCAGTACTTC. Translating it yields CAVWDFPDEQYF.

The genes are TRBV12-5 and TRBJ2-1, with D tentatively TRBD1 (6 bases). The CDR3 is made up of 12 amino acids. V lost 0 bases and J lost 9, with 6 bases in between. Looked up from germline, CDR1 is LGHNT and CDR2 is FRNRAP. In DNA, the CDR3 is TGTGCTAGTGGTTTGGTACAGGGTGAGCAGTTCTTC. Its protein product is CASGLVQGEQFF.

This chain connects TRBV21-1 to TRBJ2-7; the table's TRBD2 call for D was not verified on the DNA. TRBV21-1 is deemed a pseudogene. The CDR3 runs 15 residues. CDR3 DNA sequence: TGTGCCAGCAGCAAAGCGTGCGGGATTCTCTACGAGCAGTACTTC. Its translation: CASSKACGILYEQYF.

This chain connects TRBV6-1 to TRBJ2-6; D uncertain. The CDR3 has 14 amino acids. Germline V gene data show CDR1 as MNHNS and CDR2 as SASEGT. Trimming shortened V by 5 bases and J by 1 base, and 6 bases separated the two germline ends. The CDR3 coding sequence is TGTGCCAGCAGTCAGATTTCTGGGGCCAACGTCCTGACTTTC. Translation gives CASSQISGANVLTF.

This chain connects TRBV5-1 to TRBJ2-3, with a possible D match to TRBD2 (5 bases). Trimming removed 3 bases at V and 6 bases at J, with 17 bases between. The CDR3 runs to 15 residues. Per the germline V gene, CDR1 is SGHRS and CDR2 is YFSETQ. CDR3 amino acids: CASSSLTGNRDTQYF. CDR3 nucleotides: TGCGCCAGCAGCTCCTTGACGGGAAATAGGGATACGCAGTATTTT. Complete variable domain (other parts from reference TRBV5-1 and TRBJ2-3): KAGVTQTPRYLIKTRGQQVTLSCSPISGHRSVSWYQQTPGQGLQFLFEYFSETQRNKGNFPGRFSGRQFSNSRSEMNVSTLELGDSALYLCASSSLTGNRDTQYFGPGTRLTVL.

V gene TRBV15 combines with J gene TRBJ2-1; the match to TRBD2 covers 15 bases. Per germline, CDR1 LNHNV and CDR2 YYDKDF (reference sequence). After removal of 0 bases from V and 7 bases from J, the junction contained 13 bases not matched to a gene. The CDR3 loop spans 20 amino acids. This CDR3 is CATSRDGGGLAGGPVNEQFF. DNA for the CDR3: TGTGCCACCAGCAGAGATGGTGGTGGACTAGCGGGAGGGCCGGTAAATGAGCAGTTCTTC.

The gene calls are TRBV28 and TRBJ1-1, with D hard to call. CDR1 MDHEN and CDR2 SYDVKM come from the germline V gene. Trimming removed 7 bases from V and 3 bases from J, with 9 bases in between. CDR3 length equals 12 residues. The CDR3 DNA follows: TGTGCCAGCAAGGAGGTCGACACTGAAGCTTTCTTT. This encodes CASKEVDTEAFF.